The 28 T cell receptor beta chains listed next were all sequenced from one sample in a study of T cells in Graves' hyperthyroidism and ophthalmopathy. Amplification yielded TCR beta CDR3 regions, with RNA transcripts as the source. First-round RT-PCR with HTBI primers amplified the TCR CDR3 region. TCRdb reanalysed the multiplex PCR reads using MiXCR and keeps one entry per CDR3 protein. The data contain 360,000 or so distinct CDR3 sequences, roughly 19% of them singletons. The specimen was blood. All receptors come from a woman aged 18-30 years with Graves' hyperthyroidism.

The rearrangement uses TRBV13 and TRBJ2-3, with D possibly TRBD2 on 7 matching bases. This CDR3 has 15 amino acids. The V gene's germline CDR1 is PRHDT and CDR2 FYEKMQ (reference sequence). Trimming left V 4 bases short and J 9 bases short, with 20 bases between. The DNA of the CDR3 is TGTGCCAGCAGCTCCTTTGACAAGGGCGGGGGCACGCAGTATTTT. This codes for CASSSFDKGGGTQYF.

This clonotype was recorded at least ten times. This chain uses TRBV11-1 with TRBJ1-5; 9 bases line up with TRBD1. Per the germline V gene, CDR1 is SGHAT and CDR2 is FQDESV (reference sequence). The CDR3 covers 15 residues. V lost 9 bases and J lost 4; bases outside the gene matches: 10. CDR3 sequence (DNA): TGTGCCAGGGGGAGGGACAGGGATAATAATCAGCCCCAGCATTTT. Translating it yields CARGRDRDNNQPQHF.

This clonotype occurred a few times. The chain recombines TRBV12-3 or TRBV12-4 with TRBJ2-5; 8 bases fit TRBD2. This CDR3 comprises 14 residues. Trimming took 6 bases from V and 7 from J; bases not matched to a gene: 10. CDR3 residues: CASSPGGGLVTQYF. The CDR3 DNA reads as TGTGCCAGCAGCCCCGGGGGGGGGTTAGTGACCCAGTACTTC.

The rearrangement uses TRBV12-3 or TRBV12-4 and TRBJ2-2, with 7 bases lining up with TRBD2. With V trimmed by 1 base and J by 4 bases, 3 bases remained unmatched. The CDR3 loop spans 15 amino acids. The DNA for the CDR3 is TGTGCCAGCAGTTTAGGCGGGGGAATCACCGGGGAGCTGTTTTTT. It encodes CASSLGGGITGELFF.

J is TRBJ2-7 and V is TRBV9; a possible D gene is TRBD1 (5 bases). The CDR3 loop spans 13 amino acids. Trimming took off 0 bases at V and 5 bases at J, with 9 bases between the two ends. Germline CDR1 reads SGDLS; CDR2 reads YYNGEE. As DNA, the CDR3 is TGTGCCAGCAGCGTAGGCAGGGTCGACGAGCAGTACTTC. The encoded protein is CASSVGRVDEQYF.

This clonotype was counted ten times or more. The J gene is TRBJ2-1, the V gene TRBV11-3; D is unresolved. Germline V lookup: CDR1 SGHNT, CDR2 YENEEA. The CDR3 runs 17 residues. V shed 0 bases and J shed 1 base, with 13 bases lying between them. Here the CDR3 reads CASSLDRGGFSYNEQFF. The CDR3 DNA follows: TGTGCCAGCAGCTTAGATCGAGGTGGCTTTTCCTACAATGAGCAGTTCTTC.

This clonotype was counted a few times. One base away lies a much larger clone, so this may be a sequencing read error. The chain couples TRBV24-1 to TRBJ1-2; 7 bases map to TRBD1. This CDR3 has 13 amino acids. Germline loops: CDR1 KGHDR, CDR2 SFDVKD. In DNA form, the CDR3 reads TGTGTCACCAGCCGCGGGACAGCCTATGGCTACACCTTC. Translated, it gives CVTSRGTAYGYTF.

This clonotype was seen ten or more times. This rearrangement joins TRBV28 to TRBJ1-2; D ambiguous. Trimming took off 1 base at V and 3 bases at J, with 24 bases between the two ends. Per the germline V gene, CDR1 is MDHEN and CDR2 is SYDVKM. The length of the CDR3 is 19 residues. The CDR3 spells CASSLFPGRMAPYYYGYTF. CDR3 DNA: TGTGCCAGCAGTTTATTTCCCGGACGGATGGCCCCGTACTACTATGGCTACACCTTC.

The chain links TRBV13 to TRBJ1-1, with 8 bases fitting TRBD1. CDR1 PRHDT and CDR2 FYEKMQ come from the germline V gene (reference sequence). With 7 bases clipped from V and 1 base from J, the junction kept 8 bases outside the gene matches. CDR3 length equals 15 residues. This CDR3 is CASTSQGGGNTEAFF. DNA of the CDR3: TGTGCCAGCACCTCACAGGGGGGGGGGAACACTGAAGCTTTCTTT. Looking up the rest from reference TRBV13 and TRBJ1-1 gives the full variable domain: AAGVIQSPRHLIKEKRETATLKCYPIPRHDTVYWYQQGPGQDPQFLISFYEKMQSDKGSIPDRFSAQQFSDYHSELNMSSLELGDSALYFCASTSQGGGNTEAFFGQGTRLTVV.

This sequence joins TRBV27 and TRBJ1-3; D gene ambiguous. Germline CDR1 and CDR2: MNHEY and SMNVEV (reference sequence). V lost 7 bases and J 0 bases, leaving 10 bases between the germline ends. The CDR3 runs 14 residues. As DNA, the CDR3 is TGTGCCAGCAAACGAACAGTCTCTGGAAACACCATATATTTT. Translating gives CASKRTVSGNTIYF.

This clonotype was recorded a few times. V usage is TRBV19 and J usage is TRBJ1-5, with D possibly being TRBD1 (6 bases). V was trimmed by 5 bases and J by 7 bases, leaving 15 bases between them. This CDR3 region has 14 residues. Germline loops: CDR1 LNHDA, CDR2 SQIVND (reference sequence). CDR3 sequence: CASSQDRIGQPQHF. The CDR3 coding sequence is TGTGCCAGTAGTCAGGACAGAATCGGGCAGCCCCAGCATTTT. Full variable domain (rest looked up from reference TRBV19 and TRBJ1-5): DGGITQSPKYLFRKEGQNVTLSCEQNLNHDAMYWYRQDPGQGLRLIYYSQIVNDFQKGDIAEGYSVSREKKESFPLTVTSAQKNPTAFYLCASSQDRIGQPQHFGDGTRLSIL.

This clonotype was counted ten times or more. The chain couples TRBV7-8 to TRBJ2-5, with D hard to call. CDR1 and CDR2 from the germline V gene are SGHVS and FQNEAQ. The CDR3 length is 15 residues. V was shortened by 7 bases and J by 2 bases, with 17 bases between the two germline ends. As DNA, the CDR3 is TGTGCCAGCAATCACCCGGCTGGTAGTCAAGAGACCCAGTACTTC. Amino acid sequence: CASNHPAGSQETQYF. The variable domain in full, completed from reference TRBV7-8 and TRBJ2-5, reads GAGVSQSPRYKVAKRGQDVALRCDPISGHVSLFWYQQALGQGPEFLTYFQNEAQLDKSGLPSDRFFAERPEGSVSTLKIQRTQQEDSAVYLCASNHPAGSQETQYFGPGTRLLVL.

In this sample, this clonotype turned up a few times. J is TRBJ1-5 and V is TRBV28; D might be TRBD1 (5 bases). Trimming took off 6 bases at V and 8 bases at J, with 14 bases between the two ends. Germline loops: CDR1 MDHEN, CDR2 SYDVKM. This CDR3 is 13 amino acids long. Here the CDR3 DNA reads TGTGCCAGCAGATCCCCGGGGGACGAGCCCCAGCATTTT. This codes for CASRSPGDEPQHF.

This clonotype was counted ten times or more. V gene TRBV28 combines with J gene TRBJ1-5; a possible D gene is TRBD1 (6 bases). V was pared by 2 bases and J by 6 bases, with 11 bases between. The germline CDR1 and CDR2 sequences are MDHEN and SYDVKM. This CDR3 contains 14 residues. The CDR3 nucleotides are TGTGCCAGCAGTTTAGGGGGGGCTCGTCAGCCCCAGCATTTT. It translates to CASSLGGARQPQHF. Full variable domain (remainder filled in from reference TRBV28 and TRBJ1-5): DVKVTQSSRYLVKRTGEKVFLECVQDMDHENMFWYRQDPGLGLRLIYFSYDVKMKEKGDIPEGYSVSREKKERFSLILESASTNQTSMYLCASSLGGARQPQHFGDGTRLSIL.

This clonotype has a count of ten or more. The CDR3 nucleotides read TGTGCCAGCAGCCGACAGGGGGGGAACACTGAAGCTTTCTTT. Translated, it gives CASSRQGGNTEAFF. This rearrangement joins TRBV7-3 to TRBJ1-1, with 9 bases identical to TRBD1. This CDR3 spans 14 amino acids. V shed 5 bases, J shed 1 base, and the junction held 2 bases outside the gene matches. Germline V gene lookup returns CDR1 SGHTA and CDR2 FQGTGA.

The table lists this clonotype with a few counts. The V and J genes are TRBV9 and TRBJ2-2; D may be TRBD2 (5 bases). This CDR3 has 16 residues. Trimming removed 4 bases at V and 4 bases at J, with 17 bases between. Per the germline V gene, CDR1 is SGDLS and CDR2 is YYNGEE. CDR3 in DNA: TGTGCCAGCAGCCCCTTCCAACGAGGAGGCACCGGGGAGCTGTTTTTT. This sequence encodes CASSPFQRGGTGELFF.

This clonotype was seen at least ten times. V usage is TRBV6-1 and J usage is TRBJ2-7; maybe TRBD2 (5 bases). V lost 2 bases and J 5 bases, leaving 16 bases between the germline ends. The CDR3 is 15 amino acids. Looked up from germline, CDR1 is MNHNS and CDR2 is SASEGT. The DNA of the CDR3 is TGTGCCAGCAGTGAAACCATCGGGGAGTCCCACGAGCAGTACTTC. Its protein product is CASSETIGESHEQYF.

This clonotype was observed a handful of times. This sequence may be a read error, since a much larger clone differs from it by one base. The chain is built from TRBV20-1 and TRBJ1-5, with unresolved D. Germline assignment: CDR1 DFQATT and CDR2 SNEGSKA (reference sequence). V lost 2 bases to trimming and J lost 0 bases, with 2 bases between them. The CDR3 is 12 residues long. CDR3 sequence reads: CSARNSNQPQHF. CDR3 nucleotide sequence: TGCAGTGCTAGAAATAGCAATCAGCCCCAGCATTTT.

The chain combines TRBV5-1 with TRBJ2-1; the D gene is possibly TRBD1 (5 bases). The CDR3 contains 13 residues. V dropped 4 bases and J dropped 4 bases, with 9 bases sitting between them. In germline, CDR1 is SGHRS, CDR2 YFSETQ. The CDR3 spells CASSLSGYNEQFF. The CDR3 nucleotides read TGCGCCAGCAGCCTATCAGGGTACAATGAGCAGTTCTTC.

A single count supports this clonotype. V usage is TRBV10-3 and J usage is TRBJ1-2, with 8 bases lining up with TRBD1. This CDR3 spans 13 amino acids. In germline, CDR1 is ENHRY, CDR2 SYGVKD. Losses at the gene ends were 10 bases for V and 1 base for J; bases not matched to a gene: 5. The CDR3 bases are TGTGCCACCCGGACAGGGAGTAACTATGGCTACACCTTC. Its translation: CATRTGSNYGYTF.

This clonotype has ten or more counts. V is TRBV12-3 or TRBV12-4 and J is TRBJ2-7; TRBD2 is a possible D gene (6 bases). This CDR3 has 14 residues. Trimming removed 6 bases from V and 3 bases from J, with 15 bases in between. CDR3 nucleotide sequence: TGTGCCAGCAGCCTGGGAGGAGGAGGCTACGAGCAGTACTTC. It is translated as CASSLGGGGYEQYF.

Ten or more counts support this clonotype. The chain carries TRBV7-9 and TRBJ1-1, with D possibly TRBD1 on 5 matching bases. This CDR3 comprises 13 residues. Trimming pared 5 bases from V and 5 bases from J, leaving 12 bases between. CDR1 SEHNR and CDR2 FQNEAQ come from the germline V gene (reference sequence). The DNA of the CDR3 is TGTGCCAGCAGCCCGGACGGGGGAACTGAAGCTTTCTTT. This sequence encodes CASSPDGGTEAFF.

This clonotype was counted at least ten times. The CDR3 reads CATSDFMRLAGVETQYF. CDR3 DNA sequence: TGTGCCACCAGTGATTTTATGCGTCTAGCGGGGGTCGAGACCCAGTACTTC. This sequence joins TRBV24-1 and TRBJ2-5, with 10 nucleotides matching TRBD2. V was clipped by 1 base and J by 5 bases; unmatched bases: 9. This CDR3 spans 17 amino acids. From germline, CDR1 is KGHDR and CDR2 SFDVKD.

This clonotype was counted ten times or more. CDR3 coding DNA: TGTGCCACCGCTGGGGACAAAGCGAACACCGGGGAGCTGTTTTTT. As protein: CATAGDKANTGELFF. The J gene is TRBJ2-2, the V gene TRBV24-1, with D possibly TRBD1 on 6 matching bases. Germline lookup yields CDR1 KGHDR and CDR2 SFDVKD. CDR3 length: 15 residues. The V end was cut by 9 bases, the J end by 0 bases, with 13 bases between.

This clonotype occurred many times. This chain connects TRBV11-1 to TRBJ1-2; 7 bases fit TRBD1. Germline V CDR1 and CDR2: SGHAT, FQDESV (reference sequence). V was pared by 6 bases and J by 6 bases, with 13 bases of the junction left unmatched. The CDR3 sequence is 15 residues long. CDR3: CASSPDRDNKDGYTF. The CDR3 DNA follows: TGTGCCAGCAGTCCCGACAGGGACAATAAGGATGGCTACACCTTC.

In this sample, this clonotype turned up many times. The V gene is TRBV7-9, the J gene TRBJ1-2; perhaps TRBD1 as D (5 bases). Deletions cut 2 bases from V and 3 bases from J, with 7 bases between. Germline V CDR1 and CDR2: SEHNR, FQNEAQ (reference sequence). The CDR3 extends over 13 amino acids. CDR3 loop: CASSLQTDYGYTF. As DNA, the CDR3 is TGTGCCAGCAGCTTACAGACAGACTATGGCTACACCTTC.

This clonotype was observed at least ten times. This CDR3 reads CASNSGDRGYGQYF. As DNA, the CDR3 is TGTGCCAGCAACTCGGGGGACAGGGGTTATGGGCAGTACTTC. The genes are TRBV28 and TRBJ2-7, with 10 positions matching TRBD1. Trimming took 7 bases from V and 9 from J; bases not matched to a gene: 12. Germline V lookup: CDR1 MDHEN, CDR2 SYDVKM. The CDR3 runs 14 residues.

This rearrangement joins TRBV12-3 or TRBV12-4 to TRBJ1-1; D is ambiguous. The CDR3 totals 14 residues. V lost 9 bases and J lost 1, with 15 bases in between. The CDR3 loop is CASDSWRGNTEAFF. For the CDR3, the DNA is TGTGCCAGTGACTCTTGGCGGGGGAACACTGAAGCTTTCTTT.